This T cell receptor beta chain was captured by sequencing in a study of blood T cell repertoires in COVID-19 (dated by TCRdb to about 2020). For the wider study: Samples from collaborators originated in the United States, Italy and Spain and spanned both the acute and convalescent phases of COVID-19. The prospective study material was composed of cDNA or gDNA derived from T cells, B-cell-depleted T cells, or PBMCs. Deeply sampled blood TCRbeta repertoires from subjects exposed to, actively infected with, or recovered from COVID-19 were included in the dataset. The repertoires were released in a freely available public database intended as a resource for research on the immune response to SARS-CoV-2. Samples were obtained from the ongoing ImmuneRACE study (first 160 participants) and from some 1,300 subjects provided by 6 global collaborators. The sample metadata nearly always contained a de-identified subject ID, COVID-19 status, age in years and sex. Where available, HLA class I and class II types were obtained from metadata supplied by the sample provider rather than from assay-based typing. The paper's findings and limits, for the study overall: Clinical and demographic metadata were provided uncurated, with the amount varying by source and participant.

The collaborating institutions used their own protocols to collect whole blood in K2EDTA tubes. For TCRbeta analysis, collaborators shipped samples as frozen whole blood, isolated PBMCs, or DNA extracted from either of those sample types. Trimming removed 4 bases from V and 5 bases from J; the gene matches leave 9 bases unexplained. In the germline V gene, CDR1 corresponds to MGHRA and CDR2 to YSYEKL. The CDR3 runs 17 amino acids, cysteine and phenylalanine included. This entry keeps only the CDR3 DNA: 51 bases, framed from base 1. The immunoSEQ Assay, a bias-controlled multiplex PCR, was used to amplify TCRbeta CDR3 regions from genomic DNA. The authors' pipeline ran thus. The number of nucleated cells in each sample was estimated from the amplification of reference gene primers within the assay. Sequence reads were collapsed and filtered to measure the absolute abundance of every unique TCRbeta CDR3 rearrangement. Productive Simpson clonality was computed per sample as the square root of Simpson's diversity index over productive rearrangements. In its TCRdb copy, this immuneACCESS table keeps in-frame sequences only and misses some clones. Where compared with another copy, unresolved V genes explain less than half of these, and the others have no known cause. V, J and clone size reflect that table, while D and trimming were determined from the DNA. Recorded for this sample are hundreds of thousands of clones; around nine tenths of them occurred a single time. 4% of the sample is held by the ten biggest clonotypes.

In the case of this clone: Its cognate antigen has yet to be identified. Within one base of it there is no much larger clone, and no base qualities were kept.

This clonotype originated in a woman between 50 and 59 years old with active or convalescent COVID-19. The chain joins TRBV4-1 to TRBJ2-1, with TRBD2 identical over 12 junction bases. The sample taken for sequencing was peripheral blood. The CDR3 loop reads CASSRLLAGGWDNEQFF. The nucleotide sequence reads TGCGCCAGCAGCCGTTTGCTAGCGGGAGGGTGGGACAATGAGCAGTTCTTC.